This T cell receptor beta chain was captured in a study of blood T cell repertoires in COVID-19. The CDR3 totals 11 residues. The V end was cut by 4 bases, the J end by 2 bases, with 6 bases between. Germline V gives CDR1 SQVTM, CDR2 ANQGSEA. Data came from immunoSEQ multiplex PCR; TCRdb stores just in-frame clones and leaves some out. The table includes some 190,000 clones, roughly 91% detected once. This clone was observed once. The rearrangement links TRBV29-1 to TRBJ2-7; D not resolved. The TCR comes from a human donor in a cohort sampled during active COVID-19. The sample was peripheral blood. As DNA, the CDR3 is TGCAGCGTTGCTACCCCCTACGAGCAGTACTTC. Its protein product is CSVATPYEQYF.